The rows below give T cell receptor beta chains drawn from one sample of a study of early T cells in non-severe SARS-CoV-2 infection. A single record per CDR3 protein comes from TCRdb applying MiXCR to the 5' RACE reads. The sample records fewer than 55,000 distinct CDR3 sequences, 7% to 8% being singletons. The sequenced sample was whole blood. The receptors stem from an adult who was a healthcare worker with PCR-confirmed SARS-CoV-2 infection or an uninfected control (not recorded which). Each CDR3 is given with its conserved first and last residue. D genes are given only for firm matches. Rows give clone size only sometimes, using once, few, many, or a class for an expanded clone.

v_call: TRBV12-3/TRBV12-4
clone_size: medium-sized
j_call: TRBJ2-1
d_call: .
cdr3_aa: CASSLEGVPYNEQFF
cdr3_nt: TGTGCCAGCAGTTTAGAGGGGGTCCCTTACAATGAGCAGTTCTTC

v_call: TRBV20-1
clone_size: many
j_call: TRBJ2-7
d_call: TRBD1
cdr3_aa: CSAGGQGTYEQYF
cdr3_nt: TGCAGTGCCGGGGGACAGGGAACCTACGAGCAGTACTTC

v_call: TRBV20-1
clone_size: many
j_call: TRBJ1-6
d_call: .
cdr3_aa: CSANEGSSDNSPLHF
cdr3_nt: TGCAGTGCTAATGAGGGATCTTCAGACAATTCACCCCTCCACTTT

v_call: TRBV12-3/TRBV12-4
clone_size: once
j_call: TRBJ1-1
d_call: TRBD1
cdr3_aa: CASRASPTGAAAFF
cdr3_nt: TGTGCCAGCAGGGCTTCCCCCACAGGGGCGGCGGCTTTCTTT

v_call: TRBV3-1
clone_size: .
j_call: TRBJ2-7
d_call: .
cdr3_aa: CASSPTEQLPFYEQYF
cdr3_nt: TGTGCCAGCAGCCCGACCGAGCAGCTTCCATTCTACGAGCAGTACTTC

v_call: TRBV19
clone_size: .
j_call: TRBJ2-2
d_call: .
cdr3_aa: CASIPGAVGMNTGELFF
cdr3_nt: TGTGCCAGCATACCCGGGGCCGTGGGGATGAACACCGGGGAGCTGTTTTTT

v_call: TRBV20-1
clone_size: .
j_call: TRBJ2-4
d_call: .
cdr3_aa: CSASPGTQDIQYF
cdr3_nt: TGCAGTGCTAGCCCGGGGACCCAAGACATTCAGTACTTC

v_call: TRBV20-1
clone_size: many
j_call: TRBJ1-1
d_call: .
cdr3_aa: CSAPTVGGTEAFF
cdr3_nt: TGCAGTGCACCGACGGTCGGGGGCACTGAAGCTTTCTTT

v_call: TRBV7-6
clone_size: few
j_call: TRBJ2-3
d_call: .
cdr3_aa: CASSLEPGTDTQYF
cdr3_nt: TGTGCCAGCAGCTTAGAGCCGGGCACAGATACGCAGTATTTT

v_call: TRBV5-1
clone_size: .
j_call: TRBJ2-1
d_call: .
cdr3_aa: CASSLGPGNEQFF
cdr3_nt: TGCGCCAGCAGCTTGGGCCCTGGGAATGAGCAGTTCTTC

v_call: TRBV19
clone_size: few
j_call: TRBJ1-2
d_call: .
cdr3_aa: CASRIIGSYGYTF
cdr3_nt: TGTGCCAGTAGGATCATCGGGAGCTATGGCTACACCTTC

v_call: TRBV6-6
clone_size: few
j_call: TRBJ2-7
d_call: TRBD1
cdr3_aa: CASSLDRVRQYF
cdr3_nt: TGTGCCAGCAGCCTGGACAGGGTTCGGCAGTACTTC

v_call: TRBV28
clone_size: .
j_call: TRBJ2-5
d_call: .
cdr3_aa: CASSLFLGQQETQYF
cdr3_nt: TGTGCCAGCAGTTTATTTTTAGGACAGCAAGAGACCCAGTACTTC

v_call: TRBV7-2
clone_size: .
j_call: TRBJ2-5
d_call: .
cdr3_aa: CASSLSLETQYF
cdr3_nt: TGTGCCAGCAGCTTAAGTTTAGAGACCCAGTACTTC

v_call: TRBV20-1
clone_size: .
j_call: TRBJ2-7
d_call: .
cdr3_aa: CSARRPAGSSYEQYF
cdr3_nt: TGCAGTGCTAGACGCCCCGCCGGGAGCTCCTACGAGCAGTACTTC

v_call: TRBV20-1
clone_size: many
j_call: TRBJ1-2
d_call: .
cdr3_aa: CSARVGNRVDYGYTF
cdr3_nt: TGCAGTGCTAGAGTCGGTAACAGGGTGGACTATGGCTACACCTTC

v_call: TRBV6-5
clone_size: .
j_call: TRBJ1-2
d_call: TRBD1
cdr3_aa: CASSLTGEVYGYTF
cdr3_nt: TGTGCCAGCAGTTTGACAGGGGAGGTCTATGGCTACACCTTC

v_call: TRBV6-1
clone_size: .
j_call: TRBJ2-1
d_call: TRBD1
cdr3_aa: CASSSGTGGIDEQFF
cdr3_nt: TGTGCCAGCAGTAGTGGGACAGGGGGGATCGATGAGCAGTTCTTC

v_call: TRBV5-1
clone_size: few
j_call: TRBJ2-1
d_call: .
cdr3_aa: CASTGVSYNEQFF
cdr3_nt: TGCGCCAGCACGGGGGTCAGCTACAATGAGCAGTTCTTC

v_call: TRBV15
clone_size: many
j_call: TRBJ2-5
d_call: .
cdr3_aa: CATSRDELGGTQYF
cdr3_nt: TGTGCCACCAGCAGAGATGAATTAGGAGGGACCCAGTACTTC

v_call: TRBV25-1
clone_size: .
j_call: TRBJ2-5
d_call: TRBD2
cdr3_aa: CASRFSGARETQYF
cdr3_nt: TGTGCCAGCAGATTTAGCGGGGCCCGGGAGACCCAGTACTTC

v_call: TRBV4-1
clone_size: few
j_call: TRBJ1-1
d_call: .
cdr3_aa: CASSQDRGREGPSTEAFF
cdr3_nt: TGCGCCAGCAGCCAAGATCGGGGAAGGGAAGGCCCGAGCACTGAAGCTTTCTTT

v_call: TRBV11-1
clone_size: many
j_call: TRBJ2-3
d_call: .
cdr3_aa: CASSPLEGADTQYF
cdr3_nt: TGTGCCAGCAGCCCCTTGGAGGGAGCGGATACGCAGTATTTT

v_call: TRBV20-1
clone_size: .
j_call: TRBJ2-7
d_call: TRBD1
cdr3_aa: CSASPGQGWHEQYF
cdr3_nt: TGCAGTGCCAGCCCTGGACAGGGATGGCACGAGCAGTACTTC

v_call: TRBV20-1
clone_size: many
j_call: TRBJ2-5
d_call: .
cdr3_aa: CSARDWDGTQYF
cdr3_nt: TGCAGTGCTAGAGATTGGGATGGAACCCAGTACTTC

v_call: TRBV7-2
clone_size: many
j_call: TRBJ1-1
d_call: .
cdr3_aa: CASSPSFASMTNTEAFF
cdr3_nt: TGTGCCAGCAGCCCCTCGTTCGCCTCCATGACGAACACTGAAGCTTTCTTT